This T cell receptor (beta chain) emerged from a study of control samples from healthy donors and cancer patients. Profiling relied on immunoSEQ multiplex PCR, and the TCRdb table lists in-frame clones only, not all of them. The sample includes 170,000 or so clones, about 93% of them seen just once. The sequenced sample consisted of blood. The receptor was isolated from a man between 18 and 29 years old in good health.

DNA for the CDR3: TGTGCCAGCAGTGAACTGGCCCTTAATCAGCCCCAGCATTTT. This codes for CASSELALNQPQHF. V usage is TRBV2 and J usage is TRBJ1-5; D is unresolved. Germline V gene sequence: CDR1 SNHLY, CDR2 FYNNEI. This CDR3 is 14 amino acids long. The V and J ends lost 2 bases and 4 bases respectively, with 9 bases between them.